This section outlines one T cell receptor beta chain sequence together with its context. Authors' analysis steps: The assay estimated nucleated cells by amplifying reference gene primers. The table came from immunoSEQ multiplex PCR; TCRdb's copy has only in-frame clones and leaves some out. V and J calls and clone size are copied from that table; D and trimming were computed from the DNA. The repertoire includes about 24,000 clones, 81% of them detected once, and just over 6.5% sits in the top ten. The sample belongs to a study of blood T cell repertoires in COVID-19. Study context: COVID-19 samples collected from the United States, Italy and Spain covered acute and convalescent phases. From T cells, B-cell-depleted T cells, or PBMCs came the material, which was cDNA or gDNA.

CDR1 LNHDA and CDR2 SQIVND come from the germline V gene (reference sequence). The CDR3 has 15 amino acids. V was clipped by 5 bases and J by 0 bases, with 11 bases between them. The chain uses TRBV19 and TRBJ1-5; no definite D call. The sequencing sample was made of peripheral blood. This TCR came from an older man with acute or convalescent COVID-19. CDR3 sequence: CASSWSGNSNQPQHF. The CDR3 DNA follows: TGTGCCAGTAGTTGGTCGGGAAATAGCAATCAGCCCCAGCATTTT.